Listed here are 18 T cell receptor beta chains from one sample, sequenced in a study of post-analysis software for immune sequencing data. General observations from the study: Elevated frequency relative to controls characterized roughly five TRBV segments in patients, TRBV5-6, TRBV5-1 and TRBV20-1 among them.

For these TCRs, the target antigens are not known. Unique molecular identifiers were carried by the TCR beta cDNA libraries. TCRdb itself ran the PCR reads through MiXCR, one entry per CDR3 protein. Of roughly 200,000 distinct CDR3 sequences in the sample, approximately 29% were seen once. Sequenced input: blood. These receptors came from a girl aged 2-17 years with multiple sclerosis.

This clonotype has a single count. A read error may produce the germline difference seen at one junction end. V and J are TRBV7-9 and TRBJ2-3; TRBD1 agrees at 7 bases. The CDR3 has 15 amino acids. Germline-derived CDR1 and CDR2 are SEHNR and FQNEAQ (reference sequence). CDR3 loop: CACSLRDSNTDTQYF. CDR3 nucleotide sequence: TGTGCCTGCAGCTTACGGGACAGTAACACAGATACGCAGTATTTT. The entire variable domain, with the rest obtained from reference TRBV7-9 and TRBJ2-3, is as follows: DTGVSQNPRHKITKRGQNVTFRCDPISEHNRLYWYRQTLGQGPEFLTYFQNEAQLEKSRLLSDRFSAERPKGSFSTLEIQRTEQGDSAMYLCACSLRDSNTDTQYFGPGTRLTVL.

As for this clonotype: This may arise from a read error, as a much more abundant clone is one base away. The chain is built from TRBV3-1 and TRBJ1-1, with D hard to call. Germline V gene data show CDR1 as LGHDT and CDR2 as YNNKEL (reference sequence). V gave up 5 bases and J gave up 3 bases, with 10 bases separating them. This CDR3 contains 13 residues. The DNA for the CDR3 is TGTGCCAGCAGCGTGGGAGGGCACACTGAAGCTTTCTTT. Translating it yields CASSVGGHTEAFF.

This chain connects TRBV20-1 to TRBJ2-1; D is unresolved. CDR1 is DFQATT, CDR2 SNEGSKA, per germline (reference sequence). The CDR3 loop spans 15 amino acids. Trimming left V 3 bases short and J 6 bases short, with 18 bases between. CDR3 protein: CSASPGARIPNEQFF. CDR3 in DNA: TGCAGTGCTAGCCCCGGAGCTCGTATCCCCAATGAGCAGTTCTTC.

V and J are TRBV28 and TRBJ2-3; possible D gene TRBD2, 7 bases. Trimming took 7 bases from V and 4 from J, leaving 18 bases between them. Germline CDR1 and CDR2: MDHEN and SYDVKM. CDR3 length: 15 residues. For the CDR3, the DNA is TGTGCCAGCACCCAGGCGGGGGCCGGCGCAGATACGCAGTATTTT. Its protein is CASTQAGAGADTQYF.

Concerning this clonotype itself: One junction end does not reproduce the germline sequence, and a read error may be involved. The chain combines TRBV5-1 with TRBJ2-3, with D perhaps given as TRBD1 or TRBD2 (5 bases each). Per the germline V gene, CDR1 is SGHRS and CDR2 is YFSETQ. This CDR3 comprises 16 residues. The CDR3 sequence is CASQGRNAASTDTRYF. CDR3 DNA: TGCGCCAGTCAGGGTCGTAACGCTGCTAGCACAGATACGCGGTATTTT.

V gene TRBV3-1 combines with J gene TRBJ2-1, with 13 bases aligning to TRBD2. The germline CDR1 and CDR2 sequences are LGHDT and YNNKEL (reference sequence). The CDR3 runs to 16 residues. V lost 1 base, J lost 9 bases, and 6 bases stayed unmatched. The CDR3, as DNA: TGTGCCAGCAGCCAAGTTATCACTAGCGGGGGGGGTGAGCAGTTCTTC. The encoded protein is CASSQVITSGGGEQFF.

V is TRBV4-1 and J is TRBJ1-1; D gene uncertain. The CDR3 spans 13 residues. V was clipped by 4 bases and J by 6 bases, with 12 bases between them. Germline CDR1 is MGHRA and CDR2 is YSYEKL. The CDR3 DNA is TGCGCCAGCAGCCCCCAGAGGCTGCCTGAAGCTTTCTTT. It specifies CASSPQRLPEAFF.

This clonotype was recorded many times. The V call is TRBV29-1, the J call TRBJ1-1, with D possibly being TRBD1 (6 bases). From germline, CDR1 is SQVTM and CDR2 ANQGSEA. This CDR3 is 15 amino acids long. Trimming took off 3 bases at V and 1 base at J, with 15 bases between the two ends. This CDR3 is CSVDSWARGNTEAFF. As DNA, the CDR3 is TGCAGCGTTGATTCGTGGGCCAGGGGGAACACTGAAGCTTTCTTT.

The chain combines TRBV25-1 with TRBJ1-5; D gene unclear. V was shortened by 3 bases and J by 3 bases, with 12 bases between the two germline ends. Germline V gene lookup returns CDR1 MGHDK and CDR2 SYGVNS. The CDR3 loop spans 15 amino acids. The CDR3 spells CASSDISSANQPQHF. For the CDR3, the DNA is TGTGCCAGCAGTGACATCTCGAGTGCCAATCAGCCCCAGCATTTT.

This clonotype was detected many times. This chain links TRBV6-6 with TRBJ2-1; TRBD2 is a possible D gene (6 bases). With 4 bases removed from V and 8 bases from J, the gap between germline ends came to 21 bases. CDR3 length: 16 amino acids. Germline CDR1 reads MNHNY; CDR2 reads SVGAGI (reference sequence). This CDR3 reads CASSSSRLVVYDEQFF. CDR3 sequence (DNA): TGTGCCAGCAGTTCCTCCCGACTAGTAGTATACGATGAGCAGTTCTTC.

This clonotype has a count of ten or more. V is TRBV5-1 and J is TRBJ1-5; D is unresolved. Trimming removed 0 bases at V and 5 bases at J, with 9 bases between. The CDR3 runs to 14 residues. CDR1 and CDR2 from the germline V gene are SGHRS and YFSETQ. CDR3 amino acids: CASSLDGRDQPQHF. Here the CDR3 DNA reads TGCGCCAGCAGCTTGGACGGGAGGGATCAGCCCCAGCATTTT.

For this clonotype: A junction end diverges from the germline sequence, so it may reflect a read error. This chain links TRBV7-6 with TRBJ2-5; D not resolved. CDR3 length: 12 residues. Germline CDR1 and CDR2: SGHVS and FNYEAQ. The CDR3 spells CTSNPSYVEQYF. CDR3 DNA sequence: TGTACCAGCAACCCCTCTTACGTTGAGCAGTACTTC.

This clonotype was picked up many times. The V call is TRBV5-6, the J call TRBJ1-2; tentatively, D is TRBD1 (6 bases). In germline, CDR1 is SGHDT, CDR2 YYEEEE. The CDR3 loop spans 13 amino acids. The V end was cut by 0 bases, the J end by 6 bases, with 9 bases between. CDR3 nucleotide sequence: TGTGCCAGCAGCTTGGTACAGGGTGATGGCTACACCTTC. Translating gives CASSLVQGDGYTF.

The chain couples TRBV7-9 to TRBJ1-2; D ambiguous. This CDR3 spans 13 amino acids. Trimming pared 1 base from V and 7 bases from J, leaving 10 bases between. From germline, CDR1 is SEHNR and CDR2 FQNEAQ (reference sequence). CDR3 coding DNA: TGTGCCAGCAGCTTAGGAGGGAATCTTGGCTACACCTTC. Residues: CASSLGGNLGYTF.

The chain has TRBV19 and TRBJ2-2; a weak D match, TRBD1 (6 bases). The CDR3 extends over 12 amino acids. From germline, CDR1 is LNHDA and CDR2 SQIVND (reference sequence). V was cut by 4 bases and J by 12 bases, with 12 bases left in between. Written as DNA, the CDR3 is TGTGCCAGTAGTACCGACAGGCCTAAGCTGTTTTTT. Its translation is CASSTDRPKLFF. The whole variable domain, filled in from reference TRBV19 and TRBJ2-2, reads DGGITQSPKYLFRKEGQNVTLSCEQNLNHDAMYWYRQDPGQGLRLIYYSQIVNDFQKGDIAEGYSVSREKKESFPLTVTSAQKNPTAFYLCASSTDRPKLFFGEGSRLTVL.

This clonotype was counted only a few times. The chain couples TRBV6-1 to TRBJ1-1, with TRBD1 identical over 9 bases. V gave up 6 bases and J gave up 4 bases; unmatched junction bases: 15. Germline V CDR1 and CDR2: MNHNS, SASEGT. The CDR3 length is 17 residues. CDR3 nucleotides: TGTGCCAGCAGCTCGGAGAAAGAACAGGGGGCGGGCACTGAAGCTTTCTTT. It is translated as CASSSEKEQGAGTEAFF.

This clonotype occurred many times. This rearrangement joins TRBV7-2 to TRBJ1-2, with 10 bases matching TRBD1. The trim removed 2 bases at V and 7 bases at J, leaving 7 bases unmatched. In germline, CDR1 is SGHTA, CDR2 FQGNSA. This CDR3 has 15 residues. This CDR3 is CASSLRRQGAVGYTF. For the CDR3, the DNA is TGTGCCAGCAGCTTAAGGAGACAGGGGGCGGTTGGCTACACCTTC.

This clonotype has a count of ten or more. This rearrangement joins TRBV9 to TRBJ2-5; D is unresolved. V lost 0 bases and J 1 base, leaving 7 bases between the germline ends. CDR1 SGDLS and CDR2 YYNGEE come from the germline V gene. CDR3 size: 14 residues. CDR3 bases: TGTGCCAGCAGCGTAGCGACCGGCCAAGAGACCCAGTACTTC. Its translation: CASSVATGQETQYF.